Listed here are 9 T cell receptor beta chains from one sample, sequenced in a study of kidney transplant recipient with SARS-CoV-2 infection (dated by TCRdb to about 2021). The time point label of this sample denotes: pre-pandemic baseline sample and day 111 after first positive SARS-CoV-2 test. Sequencing was carried out with an Illumina MiSeq. Starting from the raw public reads, TCRdb applied fastp trimming at Q25, assembled clones with MiXCR and retained in-frame beta chains. Each CDR3 protein gets just one entry, which takes the most common genes and DNA from the rows behind it. Recorded for this sample are some 220,000 distinct CDR3 sequences; less than 35% of them occurred a single time. In total, the top ten clones hold around 6.8% of the sample. The sequences come from a blood sample, collected at baseline and on roughly day 110 from a kidney transplant recipient. Receptors originate from a male patient between 25 and 39 years old who had COVID-19 and was a kidney transplant recipient. The graft donor may be the source of some T cells after a transplant.

This clonotype was picked up many times. The chain has TRBV20-1 and TRBJ2-1; 7 bases line up with TRBD2. Per germline, CDR1 DFQATT and CDR2 SNEGSKA (reference sequence). The CDR3 spans 14 residues. After removal of 3 bases from V and 3 bases from J, the junction contained 5 bases not matched to a gene. The CDR3, as DNA: TGCAGTGCTAGGACTAGCAGCCTCTACAATGAGCAGTTCTTC. Encoded protein: CSARTSSLYNEQFF.

This clonotype was seen repeatedly, ten times or more. V and J are TRBV19 and TRBJ1-2; D is perhaps TRBD1 (6 bases). Germline CDR1 and CDR2: LNHDA and SQIVND (reference sequence). V gave up 5 bases and J gave up 4 bases, with 23 bases separating them. This CDR3 contains 17 residues. The CDR3 is CASSFEGTNRKTYGYTF. The CDR3 DNA reads as TGTGCCAGTAGTTTTGAGGGGACAAATCGAAAGACCTATGGCTACACCTTC.

This clonotype occurred many times. CDR3 DNA: TGCAGTGCTAGCTCCGGCTTGAACACTGAAGCTTTCTTT. It is translated as CSASSGLNTEAFF. V and J are TRBV20-1 and TRBJ1-1, with D unclear. V gave up 3 bases and J gave up 0 bases, with 8 bases separating them. Germline V gene lookup returns CDR1 DFQATT and CDR2 SNEGSKA (reference sequence). The CDR3 contains 13 residues.

In this sample, this clonotype turned up many times. The J gene is TRBJ1-5, the V gene TRBV7-2, with D maybe TRBD1 (6 bases). Germline loops: CDR1 SGHTA, CDR2 FQGNSA. The CDR3 is made up of 13 amino acids. Trimming pared 8 bases from V and 11 bases from J, leaving 19 bases between. The DNA of the CDR3 is TGTGCCAGCGCCGGGCAGGGGACGTTAGCCCAGCATTTT. It translates to CASAGQGTLAQHF.

Worth noting for this clonotype: A much larger clonotype is one base distant, so this may be a read error. The chain carries TRBV5-6 and TRBJ1-2; 7 bases are a match to TRBD1. The germline V gene has CDR1 SGHDT and CDR2 YYEEEE. The CDR3 sequence is 15 residues long. DNA for the CDR3: TGTGCCGGCAGTCGGGAACAGGGGCTGGTGCGGGGCTACACCTTC. It encodes CAGSREQGLVRGYTF.

Ten or more counts support this clonotype. This chain connects TRBV29-1 to TRBJ2-2; D unclear. The germline V gene encodes CDR1 SQVTM and CDR2 ANQGSEA. The CDR3 sequence is 13 residues long. Trimming took off 4 bases at V and 1 base at J, with 7 bases between the two ends. Here the CDR3 reads CSVGVGNTGELFF. In DNA, the CDR3 is TGCAGCGTTGGAGTCGGGAACACCGGGGAGCTGTTTTTT.

A word on this clonotype: A read error may explain this, as a much larger clone is one base away. The J gene is TRBJ2-1, the V gene TRBV6-8; 12 bases match TRBD2. Germline V gives CDR1 MNHGY, CDR2 SAAAGT. The CDR3 contains 15 residues. With V trimmed by 5 bases and J by 10 bases, 9 bases remained unmatched. CDR3 sequence reads: CASSHPLAGGGEQFF. As DNA, the CDR3 is TGTGCCAGCAGTCACCCACTAGCGGGAGGCGGGGAGCAGTTCTTC.

This clonotype was recorded a few times. The chain is built from TRBV5-1 and TRBJ2-5, with 8 bases lining up with TRBD2. Trimming cost V 4 bases and J 5 bases; bases outside gene matches: 4. Germline V gene sequence: CDR1 SGHRS, CDR2 YFSETQ. There are 13 residues in the CDR3. The CDR3 region has the DNA TGCGCCAGCAGCCAACGGGAGGGGGAGACCCAGTACTTC. Encoded protein: CASSQREGETQYF. The full variable domain, with the rest looked up from reference TRBV5-1 and TRBJ2-5, is KAGVTQTPRYLIKTRGQQVTLSCSPISGHRSVSWYQQTPGQGLQFLFEYFSETQRNKGNFPGRFSGRQFSNSRSEMNVSTLELGDSALYLCASSQREGETQYFGPGTRLLVL.

In regard to this clonotype: This clone may be a read error of a much larger clone one base away. The gene calls are TRBV6-1 and TRBJ1-2; D call uncertain. Germline loops: CDR1 MNHNS, CDR2 SASEGT. This CDR3 region has 17 residues. V was clipped by 5 bases and J by 4 bases, with 23 bases between them. Written as DNA, the CDR3 is TGTGCCAGCAGTAATGATTCCTCTATGCGAAAGACCTATGGCTACACCTTC. It specifies CASSNDSSMRKTYGYTF.